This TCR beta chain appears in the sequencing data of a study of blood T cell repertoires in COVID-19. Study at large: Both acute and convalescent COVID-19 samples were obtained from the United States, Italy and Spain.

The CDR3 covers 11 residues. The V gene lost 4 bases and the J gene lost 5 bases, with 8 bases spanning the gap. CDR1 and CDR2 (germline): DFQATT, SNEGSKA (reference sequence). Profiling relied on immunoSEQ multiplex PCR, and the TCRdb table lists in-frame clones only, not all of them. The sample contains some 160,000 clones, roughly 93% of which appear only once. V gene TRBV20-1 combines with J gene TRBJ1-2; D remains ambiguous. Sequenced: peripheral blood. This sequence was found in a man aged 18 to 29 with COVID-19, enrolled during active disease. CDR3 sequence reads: CSATLDYGYTF. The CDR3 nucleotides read TGCAGTGCTACTTTAGATTATGGCTACACCTTC.